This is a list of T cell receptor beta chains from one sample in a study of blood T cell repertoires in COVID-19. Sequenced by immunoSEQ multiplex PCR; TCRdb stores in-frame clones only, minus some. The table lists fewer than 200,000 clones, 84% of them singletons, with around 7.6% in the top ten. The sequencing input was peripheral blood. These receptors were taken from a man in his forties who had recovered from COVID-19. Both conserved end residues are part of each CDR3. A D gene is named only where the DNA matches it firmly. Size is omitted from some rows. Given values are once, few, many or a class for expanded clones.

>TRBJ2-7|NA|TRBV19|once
TGTGCCAGTAGTCTCTACAGAGACTACGAGCAGTACTTC
CASSLYRDYEQYF
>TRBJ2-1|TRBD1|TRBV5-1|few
TGCGCCAGCAGCCCTGACTACAGGGGGCCCCCCGACAATGAGCAGTTCTTC
CASSPDYRGPPDNEQFF
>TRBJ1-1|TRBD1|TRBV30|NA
TGTGCCTGGAGGTTGGACAGGGGGAACACTGAAGCTTTCTTT
CAWRLDRGNTEAFF
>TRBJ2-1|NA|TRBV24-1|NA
TGTGCCACCAGTGATACTTCAGGGTCCTACAATGAGCAGTTCTTC
CATSDTSGSYNEQFF
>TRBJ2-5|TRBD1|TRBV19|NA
TGTGCCAGTAGCGGAACCGGGACAGGGGAAGAGACCCAGTACTTC
CASSGTGTGEETQYF
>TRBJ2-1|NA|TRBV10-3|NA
TGTGCCATCGTCAGGGGACCCTACAATGAGCAGTTCTTC
CAIVRGPYNEQFF
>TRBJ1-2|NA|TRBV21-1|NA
TGTGCCAGCAGCAAAGTGAGGGCGAGTTCTAACTATGGCTACACCTTC
CASSKVRASSNYGYTF
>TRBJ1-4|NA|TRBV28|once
TGTGCCAGCAGCCCCACAGGGAATGAAAAACTGTTTTTT
CASSPTGNEKLFF
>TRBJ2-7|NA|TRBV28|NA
TGTGCCAGCAGTTTAGTGGGGCCGCGGGGCGAGCAGTACTTC
CASSLVGPRGEQYF
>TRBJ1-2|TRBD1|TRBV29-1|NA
TGCAGTTATACAGGGGACTATGGCTACACCTTC
CSYTGDYGYTF
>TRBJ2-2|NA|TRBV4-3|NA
TGCGCCAGCAGATGGGGCGTTAACACCGGGGAGCTGTTTTTT
CASRWGVNTGELFF
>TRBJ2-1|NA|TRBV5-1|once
TGCGCCAGCAGCTTGAGACTAGAGTCCTACAATGAGCAGTTCTTC
CASSLRLESYNEQFF
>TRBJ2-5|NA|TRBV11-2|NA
TGTGCCAGCAGCCTCTGGACAGCTGCCGGGGCGGCCCAGTACTTC
CASSLWTAAGAAQYF
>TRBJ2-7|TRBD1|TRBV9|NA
TGTGCCAGCAGCCTAAGAGGGACAGCTACGACCTACGAGCAGTACTTC
CASSLRGTATTYEQYF
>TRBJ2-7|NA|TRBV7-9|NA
TGTGCCACCGAGACGGACTTACGGGGAGAGCAGTACTTC
CATETDLRGEQYF
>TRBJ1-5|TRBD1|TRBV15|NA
TGTGCCACCAGCAGTCGACAGGGCCGTGATCAGCCCCAGCATTTT
CATSSRQGRDQPQHF
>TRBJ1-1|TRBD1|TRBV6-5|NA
TGTGCCATCGGACAGGGGGCGCGGGGAGCTGAAGCTTTCTTT
CAIGQGARGAEAFF
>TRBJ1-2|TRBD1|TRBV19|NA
TGTGCCAGTAAAAAAAGGGGGCTGGATGGCTACACCTTC
CASKKRGLDGYTF
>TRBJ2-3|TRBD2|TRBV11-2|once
TGTGCCAGCAGCCAAACCTCGGGAGGGCCAGATACGCAGTATTTT
CASSQTSGGPDTQYF
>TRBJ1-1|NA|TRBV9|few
TGTGCCAGCAGCGTAGGAACAGATGATGAAGCTTTCTTT
CASSVGTDDEAFF
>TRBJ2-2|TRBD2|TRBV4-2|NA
TGTGCCAGCAGCTCAGAGACTAGCGGGGGGAACACCGGGGAGCTGTTTTTT
CASSSETSGGNTGELFF
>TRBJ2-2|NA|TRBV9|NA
TGTGCCAGCAGCGCACCGGGACATCCGAACACCGGGGAGCTGTTTTTT
CASSAPGHPNTGELFF
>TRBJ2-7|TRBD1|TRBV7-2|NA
TGTGCCAGCAGCTTTGCCGGGACAGGGGGCTACGAGCAGTACTTC
CASSFAGTGGYEQYF
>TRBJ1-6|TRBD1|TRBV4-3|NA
TGCGCCAGCAGCCACCTCAAGGGGGCAGGTCTCCACTTT
CASSHLKGAGLHF
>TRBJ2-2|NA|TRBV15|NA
TGTGCCACCAGCCGCACCGGGGAGCTGTTTTTT
CATSRTGELFF
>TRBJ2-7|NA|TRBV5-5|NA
TGTGCCAGCAGCTTGGATCTTTGGGGGGTCTACGAGCAGTACTTC
CASSLDLWGVYEQYF
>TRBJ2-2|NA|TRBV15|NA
TGTGCCACCAGCAAAGGAGGATCGAACACCGGGGAGCTGTTTTTT
CATSKGGSNTGELFF
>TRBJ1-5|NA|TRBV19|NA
TGTGCCAGTAGTATAGACCACGCGGGGTTAAATCAGCCCCAGCATTTT
CASSIDHAGLNQPQHF
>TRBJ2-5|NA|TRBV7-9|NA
TGTGCCAGCAGCTTAGATGGGCATACTCGAGAGACCCAGTACTTC
CASSLDGHTRETQYF
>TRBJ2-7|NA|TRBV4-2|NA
TGTGCCAGCAGCCAAGTCGGGTCTACCTACGAGCAGTACTTC
CASSQVGSTYEQYF
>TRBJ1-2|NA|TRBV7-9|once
TGTGCCAGCAGCCCCTCCCCGGACTATGGCTACACCTTC
CASSPSPDYGYTF
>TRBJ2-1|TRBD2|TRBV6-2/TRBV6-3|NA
TGTGCCAGCAGTTACTCTAGCGGGGGGTACAATGAGCAGTTCTTC
CASSYSSGGYNEQFF
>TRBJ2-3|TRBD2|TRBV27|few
TGTGCCAGCAGTCCCCGGACTAGCGGGACTAGCACAGATACGCAGTATTTT
CASSPRTSGTSTDTQYF
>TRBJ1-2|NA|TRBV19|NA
TGTGCCAGTAGTAGGCCAGCTAACTATGGCTACACCTTC
CASSRPANYGYTF
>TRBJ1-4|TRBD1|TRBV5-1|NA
TGCGCCAGCAGCCATGGTCCCGGGACAGGGGGGGCAACTAATGAAAAACTGTTTTTT
CASSHGPGTGGATNEKLFF
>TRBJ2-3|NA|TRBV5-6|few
TGTGCCAGCAGCTTGCCTAGTACAGATACGCAGTATTTT
CASSLPSTDTQYF
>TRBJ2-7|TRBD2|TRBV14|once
TGTGCCAGCAGTCCCGGCGTGGCGGGGGGCGAGCAGTACTTC
CASSPGVAGGEQYF
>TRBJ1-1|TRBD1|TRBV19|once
TGTGCCAGTAGTATGTTAGGGACAGGGCTAGTCGCTGAAGCTTTCTTT
CASSMLGTGLVAEAFF
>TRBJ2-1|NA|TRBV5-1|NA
TGCGCCAGCAGCTTGGCCATTGACAATGAGCAGTTCTTC
CASSLAIDNEQFF
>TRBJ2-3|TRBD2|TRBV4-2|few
TGTGCCAGCAGCCAAGATCCCAGACTAGCGGGAGGGACAGATACGCAGTATTTT
CASSQDPRLAGGTDTQYF
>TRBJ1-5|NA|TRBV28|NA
TGTGCCAGCAGTTTAAGGGGCTTCCGGAATCAGCCCCAGCATTTT
CASSLRGFRNQPQHF
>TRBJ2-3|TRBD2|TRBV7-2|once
TGTGCCAGCAGCCCCCCGGGACTAGCGGGAGTTAGAGATACGCAGTATTTT
CASSPPGLAGVRDTQYF
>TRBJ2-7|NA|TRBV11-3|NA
TGTGCCAGCAGCGCTCCAGCGGGCTCCTACGAGCAGTACTTC
CASSAPAGSYEQYF
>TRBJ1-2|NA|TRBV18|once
TGTGCCAGCTCGACCGGACAGTCCTATGGCTACACCTTC
CASSTGQSYGYTF
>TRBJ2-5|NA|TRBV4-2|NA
TGTGCCAGCAGCCAAGGGCGACAGAAAGAGACCCAGTACTTC
CASSQGRQKETQYF